These 19 T cell receptor beta chains were all obtained from the same sample, sequenced in a study of control samples from healthy donors and cancer patients. Profiled with immunoSEQ multiplex PCR; TCRdb holds only in-frame clones, not every one. The sample records roughly 120,000 clones, about 95% being singletons. Specimen: blood. Every receptor here comes from a man aged 30 to 39 in good health.

This clone has just a few counts. The CDR3 DNA follows: TGTGCCAGCAGCCGGGCCCGGGGAAACATTCAGTACTTC. It translates to CASSRARGNIQYF. The chain couples TRBV11-2 to TRBJ2-4, with D possibly being TRBD2 (5 bases). Between the trimmed V and J ends, which lost 5 bases and 6 bases, there was a span of 11 bases. The CDR3 length is 13 residues. Germline assignment: CDR1 SGHAT and CDR2 FQNNGV.

The rearrangement joins TRBV19 to TRBJ2-1; D not certain. CDR1 is LNHDA, CDR2 SQIVND, per germline (reference sequence). The CDR3 runs to 11 residues. Trimming left V 6 bases short and J 9 bases short, with 9 bases between. DNA for the CDR3: TGTGCCAGTAGGCATGGTGGTGAGCAGTTCTTC. Its translation: CASRHGGEQFF.

This rearrangement joins TRBV19 to TRBJ1-1; D perhaps matches TRBD1 (5 bases). V lost 6 bases and J lost 7, with 15 bases in between. The germline CDR1 and CDR2 sequences are LNHDA and SQIVND (reference sequence). CDR3 size: 13 residues. CDR3 loop: CASRRDGIFEAFF. For the CDR3, the DNA is TGTGCCAGTAGGAGGGACGGGATTTTTGAAGCTTTCTTT. The full variable domain, with the rest looked up from reference TRBV19 and TRBJ1-1, is DGGITQSPKYLFRKEGQNVTLSCEQNLNHDAMYWYRQDPGQGLRLIYYSQIVNDFQKGDIAEGYSVSREKKESFPLTVTSAQKNPTAFYLCASRRDGIFEAFFGQGTRLTVV.

The chain is built from TRBV3-1 (or the pseudogene TRBV3-2) and TRBJ1-1; D possibly corresponds to TRBD1 (5 bases). V lost 4 bases, J lost 4 bases, and 16 bases lay in between. This CDR3 region has 15 residues. The germline gives CDR1 LGHDT, CDR2 YNNKEL (reference sequence). The CDR3 protein is CASSPGSTASTEAFF. Written as DNA, the CDR3 is TGTGCCAGCAGCCCGGGTTCGACAGCGAGCACTGAAGCTTTCTTT.

This rearrangement joins TRBV19 to TRBJ1-2; TRBD1 might be the D (5 bases). The germline V gene has CDR1 LNHDA and CDR2 SQIVND (reference sequence). This CDR3 has 16 amino acids. Trimming shortened V by 1 base and J by 4 bases, and 16 bases separated the two germline ends. CDR3 nucleotides: TGTGCCAGTAGTATAGGGGTACCCAGGGCGGCCTATGGCTACACCTTC. Its translation: CASSIGVPRAAYGYTF.

This chain joins TRBV6-6 and TRBJ2-2; no clear D gene. Germline V gene sequence: CDR1 MNHNY, CDR2 SVGAGI (reference sequence). Trimming shortened V by 5 bases and J by 8 bases, and 9 bases separated the two germline ends. The CDR3 runs 12 residues. CDR3 sequence (DNA): TGTGCCAGCAGTCCCGCTATAGGGGAGCTGTTTTTT. It specifies CASSPAIGELFF.

The gene calls are TRBV2 and TRBJ2-7; maybe TRBD1 (5 bases). This CDR3 contains 14 residues. Per germline, CDR1 SNHLY and CDR2 FYNNEI. Trimming took 2 bases from V and 6 from J, leaving 14 bases between them. The CDR3 here is CASSEQARAGEQYF. The CDR3 coding sequence is TGTGCCAGCAGTGAACAGGCCAGGGCCGGCGAGCAGTACTTC.

The CDR3 reads CASSPRQEETGNEQFF. The DNA for the CDR3 is TGTGCCAGCAGCCCTCGGCAAGAGGAGACAGGTAATGAGCAGTTCTTC. The chain uses TRBV9 and TRBJ2-1; tentatively, D is TRBD1 (6 bases). From germline, CDR1 is SGDLS and CDR2 YYNGEE. This CDR3 region has 16 residues. Between the trimmed V and J ends, which lost 4 bases and 7 bases, there was a span of 21 bases.

This chain links TRBV11-2 with TRBJ1-2; 9 positions match TRBD1. This CDR3 comprises 15 residues. CDR1 is SGHAT, CDR2 FQNNGV, per germline. Trimming cost V 5 bases and J 4 bases; bases outside gene matches: 8. The CDR3 loop reads CASSATGGGGYGYTF. The CDR3 bases are TGTGCCAGCAGCGCAACAGGGGGCGGTGGCTATGGCTACACCTTC.

The V and J genes are TRBV4-3 and TRBJ1-4; TRBD1 matches at 7 bases. CDR3 length: 16 amino acids. J was trimmed by 8 bases and V by 0 bases; bases with no gene match: 9. Germline V gene sequence: CDR1 LGHNA, CDR2 YSLEER. The CDR3 region is CASSQEYRGGVEKLFF. The CDR3 bases are TGCGCCAGCAGCCAAGAATACAGGGGTGGAGTCGAAAAACTGTTTTTT.

The rearrangement joins TRBV10-3 to TRBJ1-1, with no clear D. Trimming stripped 4 bases from V and 5 bases from J, with 17 bases between. The germline CDR1 and CDR2 sequences are ENHRY and SYGVKD. CDR3 length equals 15 residues. The CDR3 is CAISGGGPRVTEAFF. The CDR3 region has the DNA TGTGCCATCAGTGGAGGTGGGCCGCGCGTTACTGAAGCTTTCTTT.

The J gene is TRBJ2-7, the V gene TRBV21-1. TRBV21-1 is recorded as a pseudogene. This CDR3 region has 17 residues. CDR3 nucleotide sequence: TGTGCCAGCAGCAAATTGGGGGCGGGGATAAGAGCCTACGAGCAGTACTTC. Translation gives CASSKLGAGIRAYEQYF.

Here the CDR3 reads CASSLARDSMNTEAFF. DNA for the CDR3: TGTGCCAGCAGCTTAGCTCGGGACAGTATGAACACTGAAGCTTTCTTT. The J gene is TRBJ1-1, the V gene TRBV11-2; 7 bases align to TRBD1. The length of the CDR3 is 16 residues. Per the germline V gene, CDR1 is SGHAT and CDR2 is FQNNGV. Losses at the gene ends were 1 base for V and 0 bases for J; bases not matched to a gene: 5.

This CDR3 is CASSLELGVSYEQYF. The CDR3 coding sequence is TGTGCCAGCAGCTTAGAATTAGGGGTCTCCTACGAGCAGTACTTC. The chain couples TRBV11-2 to TRBJ2-7; D possibly corresponds to TRBD1 (5 bases). The length of the CDR3 is 15 residues. Germline V gives CDR1 SGHAT, CDR2 FQNNGV. V was clipped by 0 bases and J by 0 bases, with 9 bases between them.

The CDR3 region has the DNA TGTGCCAGCAGCCATGGACAGGGGATATCGGACGAAAAACTGTTTTTT. Encoded protein: CASSHGQGISDEKLFF. The rearrangement joins TRBV5-5 to TRBJ1-4, with TRBD1 matching over 9 bases. CDR1 and CDR2 from the germline V gene are SGHKS and YYEKEE (reference sequence). After removal of 4 bases from V and 8 bases from J, the junction contained 12 bases not matched to a gene. This CDR3 comprises 16 residues.

This clone was observed once. The rearrangement links TRBV11-2 to TRBJ2-5; the match to TRBD1 covers 10 bases. CDR3 length: 14 amino acids. The germline gives CDR1 SGHAT, CDR2 FQNNGV. V lost 5 bases and J lost 6; bases outside the gene matches: 6. CDR3 DNA sequence: TGTGCCAGCAGCCCGGGGACAGGGGAGAAGACCCAGTACTTC. Translating it yields CASSPGTGEKTQYF.

J is TRBJ2-3 and V is TRBV7-9; D is ambiguous. The CDR3 sequence is 11 residues long. The V end lost 8 bases, the J end lost 4 bases, and 7 bases lay between the germline ends. Germline assignment: CDR1 SEHNR and CDR2 FQNEAQ (reference sequence). Written as DNA, the CDR3 is TGTGCCAGCCTAGGTTCAGATACGCAGTATTTT. It translates to CASLGSDTQYF. Drawing the rest from reference TRBV7-9 and TRBJ2-3, the complete variable domain is DTGVSQNPRHKITKRGQNVTFRCDPISEHNRLYWYRQTLGQGPEFLTYFQNEAQLEKSRLLSDRFSAERPKGSFSTLEIQRTEQGDSAMYLCASLGSDTQYFGPGTRLTVL.

The J gene is TRBJ2-2, the V gene TRBV25-1; a possible D gene is TRBD1 (5 bases). The CDR3 is 13 residues long. Germline values: CDR1 MGHDK, CDR2 SYGVNS. V lost 4 bases and J lost 6, with 9 bases in between. Here the CDR3 DNA reads TGTGCCAGCAGTGTTCAGGGTTCCGGGGAGCTGTTTTTT. Translating gives CASSVQGSGELFF.

The rearrangement links TRBV29-1 to TRBJ2-5, with D tentatively TRBD1 or TRBD2 (5 bases each). The V and J ends lost 4 bases and 7 bases respectively, with 16 bases between them. Germline V gives CDR1 SQVTM, CDR2 ANQGSEA. The CDR3 covers 13 residues. This CDR3 is CSVGRAGVGTQYF. The CDR3 DNA sequence: TGCAGCGTTGGCAGGGCCGGGGTAGGGACCCAGTACTTC.